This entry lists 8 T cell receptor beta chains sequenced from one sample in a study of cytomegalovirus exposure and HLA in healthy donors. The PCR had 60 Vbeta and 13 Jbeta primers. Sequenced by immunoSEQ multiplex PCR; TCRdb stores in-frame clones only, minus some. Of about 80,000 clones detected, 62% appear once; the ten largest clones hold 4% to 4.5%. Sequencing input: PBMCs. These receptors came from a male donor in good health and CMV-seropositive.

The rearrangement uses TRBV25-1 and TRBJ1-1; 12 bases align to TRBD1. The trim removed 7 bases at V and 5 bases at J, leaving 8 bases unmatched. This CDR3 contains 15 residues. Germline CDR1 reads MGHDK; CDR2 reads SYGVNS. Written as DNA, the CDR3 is TGTGCCAGCAACCGGGACAGGGGGCAGGGAACTGAAGCTTTCTTT. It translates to CASNRDRGQGTEAFF.

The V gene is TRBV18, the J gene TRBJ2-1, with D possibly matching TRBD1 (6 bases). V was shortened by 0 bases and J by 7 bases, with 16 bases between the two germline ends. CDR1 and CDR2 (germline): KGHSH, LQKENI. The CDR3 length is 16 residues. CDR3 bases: TGTGCCAGCTCACCACCGGGCCAGACTCAGGGGAATGAGCAGTTCTTC. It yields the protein CASSPPGQTQGNEQFF.

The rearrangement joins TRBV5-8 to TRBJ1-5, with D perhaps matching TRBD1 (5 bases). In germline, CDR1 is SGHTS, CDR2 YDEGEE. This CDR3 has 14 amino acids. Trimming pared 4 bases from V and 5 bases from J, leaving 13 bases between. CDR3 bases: TGTGCCAGCAGCCCCGGGACTCTTCATCAGCCCCAGCATTTT. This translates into CASSPGTLHQPQHF.

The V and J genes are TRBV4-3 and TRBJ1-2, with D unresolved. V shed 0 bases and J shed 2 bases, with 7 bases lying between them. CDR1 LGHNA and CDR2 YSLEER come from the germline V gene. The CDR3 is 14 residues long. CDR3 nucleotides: TGCGCCAGCAGCCAAGATTCAGTGAACTATGGCTACACCTTC. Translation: CASSQDSVNYGYTF.

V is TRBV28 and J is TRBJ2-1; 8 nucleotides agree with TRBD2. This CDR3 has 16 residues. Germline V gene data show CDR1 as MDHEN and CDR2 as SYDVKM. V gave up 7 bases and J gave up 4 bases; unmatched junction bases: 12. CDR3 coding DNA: TGTGCCAGCATATCTTTCCGGGGGGGTGTATACAATGAGCAGTTCTTC. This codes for CASISFRGGVYNEQFF.

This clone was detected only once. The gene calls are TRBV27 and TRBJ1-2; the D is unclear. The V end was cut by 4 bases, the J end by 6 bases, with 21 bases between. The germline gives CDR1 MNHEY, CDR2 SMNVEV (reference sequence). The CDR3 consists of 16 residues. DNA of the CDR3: TGTGCCAGCAGTTCGGCGTCCGGGCAAGGAGGGCATGGCTACACCTTC. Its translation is CASSSASGQGGHGYTF.

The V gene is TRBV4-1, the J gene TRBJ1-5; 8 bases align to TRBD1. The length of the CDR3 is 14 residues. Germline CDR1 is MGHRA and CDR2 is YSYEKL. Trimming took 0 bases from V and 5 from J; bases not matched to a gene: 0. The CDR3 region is CASSQETGDQPQHF. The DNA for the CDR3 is TGCGCCAGCAGCCAAGAGACAGGGGATCAGCCCCAGCATTTT.

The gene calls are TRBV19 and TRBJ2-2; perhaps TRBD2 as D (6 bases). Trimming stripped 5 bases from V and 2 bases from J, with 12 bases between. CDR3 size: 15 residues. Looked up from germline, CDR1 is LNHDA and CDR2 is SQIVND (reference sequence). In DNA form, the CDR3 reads TGTGCCAGTAGTTGGGACTCCCTAAACACCGGGGAGCTGTTTTTT. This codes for CASSWDSLNTGELFF.